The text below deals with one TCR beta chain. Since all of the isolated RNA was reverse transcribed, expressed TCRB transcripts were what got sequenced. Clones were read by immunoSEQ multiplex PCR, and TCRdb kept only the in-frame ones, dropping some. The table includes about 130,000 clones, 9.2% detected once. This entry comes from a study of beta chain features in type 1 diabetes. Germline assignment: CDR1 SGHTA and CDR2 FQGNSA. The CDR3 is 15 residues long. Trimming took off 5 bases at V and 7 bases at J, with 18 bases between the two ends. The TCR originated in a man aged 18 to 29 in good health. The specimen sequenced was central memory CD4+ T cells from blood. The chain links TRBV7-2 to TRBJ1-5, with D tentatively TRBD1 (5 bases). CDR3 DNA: TGTGCCAGCAGCAGAACAGTTTTTGGGGGGCAGCCCCAGCATTTT. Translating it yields CASSRTVFGGQPQHF. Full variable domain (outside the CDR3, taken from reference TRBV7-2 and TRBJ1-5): GAGVSQSPSNKVTEKGKDVELRCDPISGHTALYWYRQSLGQGLEFLIYFQGNSAPDKSGLPSDRFSAERTGGSVSTLTIQRTQQEDSAVYLCASSRTVFGGQPQHFGDGTRLSIL.